This T cell receptor (beta chain) was sequenced in a study of shared clonotypes between healthy human individuals. The CDR3 extends over 12 amino acids. The ends were cut back, 5 bases at V and 4 bases at J, with 9 bases in the middle. Germline loops: CDR1 SGHTA, CDR2 FQGNSA. Assay: immunoSEQ multiplex PCR; the TCRdb copy retains only in-frame clones and omits some. The data hold a few million clones, with almost 96% observed a single time. For this clone: The same CDR3 is also encoded by other DNA sequences in this sample.

Partitioning of CD4+ cells yielded a CD45RA+ naive subset and a CD45RA-negative memory subset. Sequencing was done on a sample of naive CD4+ T cells sorted from blood. The sample's subset: CD45RA+ positively selected. This receptor was obtained from a man in his late teens or twenties in good health. This chain links TRBV7-2 with TRBJ2-7, with D unresolved. The CDR3 sequence is CASSLSVYEQYF. CDR3 DNA sequence: TGTGCCAGCAGCCTATCAGTGTACGAGCAGTACTTC.